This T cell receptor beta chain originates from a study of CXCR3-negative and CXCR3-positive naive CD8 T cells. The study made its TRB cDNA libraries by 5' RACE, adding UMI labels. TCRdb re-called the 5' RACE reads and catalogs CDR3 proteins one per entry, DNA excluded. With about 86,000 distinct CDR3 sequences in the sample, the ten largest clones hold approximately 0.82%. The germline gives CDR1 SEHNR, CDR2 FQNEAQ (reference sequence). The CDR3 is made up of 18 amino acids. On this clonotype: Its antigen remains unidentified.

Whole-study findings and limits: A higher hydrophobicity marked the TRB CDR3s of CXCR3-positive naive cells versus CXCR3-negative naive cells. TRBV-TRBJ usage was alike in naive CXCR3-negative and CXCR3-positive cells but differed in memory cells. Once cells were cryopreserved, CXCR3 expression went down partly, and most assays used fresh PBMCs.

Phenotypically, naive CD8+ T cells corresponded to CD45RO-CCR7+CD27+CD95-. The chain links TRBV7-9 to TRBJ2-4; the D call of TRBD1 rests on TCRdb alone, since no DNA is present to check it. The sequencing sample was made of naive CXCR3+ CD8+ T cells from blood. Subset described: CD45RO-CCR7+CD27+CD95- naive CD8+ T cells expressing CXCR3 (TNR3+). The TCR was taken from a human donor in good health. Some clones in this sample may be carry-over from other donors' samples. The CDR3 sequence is CASSPPEGTGYPKIIQYF.